This TCR beta chain was identified in a study of T cell repertoires in cytomegalovirus infection. This clonotype was recorded at least ten times. Its antigen is not known. V shed 1 base and J shed 4 bases, with 11 bases lying between them. The CDR3 is made up of 15 amino acids. Germline V CDR1 and CDR2: MGHRA, YSYEKL. One entry per CDR3 protein, called by TCRdb with MiXCR from the reads. This sample carries around 69,000 distinct CDR3 sequences, 20% of them seen once, and the ten largest clones take approximately 68%. General study findings and limits: Individuals carrying CMV plus the relevant HLA were identified by cumulative frequency of public TCR beta families.

Specimen: CD8+ T cells from cultured PBMCs, collected from culture after CMV antigen stimulation. The V call is TRBV4-1, the J call TRBJ1-5; D remains unclear. This sequence was found in a human donor in good health (CMV status not recorded). Some clones in this sample may be carry-over from other donors' samples. The DNA for the CDR3 is TGCGCCAGCAGCCAAGCCATCTCGCCGAATCAGCCCCAGCATTTT. Translated, it gives CASSQAISPNQPQHF.